The clone carrying this TCR beta chain has at least ten counts. This record belongs to a study of T cells in Graves' hyperthyroidism and ophthalmopathy. Regions amplified from RNA transcripts were the TCR beta CDR3 regions. HTBI primers were used for first-round RT-PCR of the TCR CDR3. TCRdb recomputed calls from the multiplex PCR reads with MiXCR, one row per CDR3 protein. The sample gives roughly 380,000 distinct CDR3 sequences, over 15% of which show up once; 15% is in the top ten. Germline values: CDR1 PRHDT, CDR2 FYEKMQ (reference sequence). The ends were cut back, 7 bases at V and 8 bases at J, with 11 bases in the middle. The CDR3 is 11 amino acids.

This sequence joins TRBV13 and TRBJ1-1; no reliable D call. Sequenced input: blood. This sequence was found in a woman aged 40 to 50 with Graves' ophthalmopathy. The chain's CDR3 is CASNQAFEAFF. In DNA, the CDR3 is TGTGCCAGCAACCAGGCCTTCGAAGCTTTCTTT.